The clone carrying this T cell receptor beta chain came up many times. TCRdb passed the RT-PCR reads through MiXCR, listing each CDR3 protein once. The sample lists about 700,000 distinct CDR3 sequences, 14% occurring once. Germline assignment: CDR1 SQVTM and CDR2 ANQGSEA. V lost 8 bases to trimming and J lost 0 bases; unmatched junction nucleotides: 7. The CDR3 is made up of 13 amino acids. V gene TRBV29-1 combines with J gene TRBJ2-7; TRBD1 agrees at 7 bases. The specimen sequenced was memory CD4+ T cells from blood. This clonotype was sampled from a female donor in good health, serving as a healthy control. The chain's CDR3 is CSIGDRASYEQYF. The DNA of the CDR3 is TGCAGCATTGGTGACAGGGCCTCCTACGAGCAGTACTTC.